This TCR beta chain came from a study of brain T cells in children with intractable seizures. General study results and limits: HCMV serostatus was not known, and viral specificity came from CDR3 similarity only.

The CDR3 sequence is 14 residues long. Trimming cost V 1 base and J 3 bases; bases outside gene matches: 1. Per germline, CDR1 GTSNPN and CDR2 SVGIG (reference sequence). TCRdb's table, derived via immunoSEQ multiplex PCR, lists solely in-frame clones and lacks some. This table has fewer than 50,000 clones, around nine tenths appearing once. On this clone itself: Its antigen is as yet unknown.

Sequencing used peripheral blood, obtained at surgery. The origin of this receptor is a girl aged 2 to 9 with tuberous sclerosis and intractable seizures. The gene calls are TRBV30 and TRBJ2-2, with 8 nucleotides matching TRBD1. CDR3 DNA sequence: TGTGCCTGGAGTGACAGGGGGGACACCGGGGAGCTGTTTTTT. The encoded protein is CAWSDRGDTGELFF.